The 18 T cell receptor beta chains listed next were all sequenced from one sample in a study of shared clonotypes between healthy human individuals. The repertoire was sequenced with immunoSEQ multiplex PCR; TCRdb's copy has only in-frame clones and lacks some. The sample has 2 million to 2.5 million clones; 85% to 95% are singletons. Sequencing input: naive CD4+ T cells from PBMCs. As to subset: CD45RA+ positively selected. The receptor source for this set is a man aged 18 to 30 in good health. Some clones in this sample may be carry-over from other donors' samples.

The chain is built from TRBV7-3 and TRBJ1-2; D remains unclear. CDR3 length: 12 amino acids. Germline loops: CDR1 SGHTA, CDR2 FQGTGA. V was pared by 3 bases and J by 6 bases, with 8 bases between. The CDR3 bases are TGTGCCAGCAGCTTCCGGGTAAATGGCTACACCTTC. It encodes CASSFRVNGYTF.

The chain employs TRBV2 and TRBJ1-1; no firm D call. The germline gives CDR1 SNHLY, CDR2 FYNNEI. Trimming stripped 7 bases from V and 1 base from J, with 10 bases between. CDR3 size: 13 residues. CDR3 in DNA: TGTGCCAGCACTGGTACACAGAACACTGAAGCTTTCTTT. Translating it yields CASTGTQNTEAFF.

The J gene is TRBJ2-1, the V gene TRBV15; no reliable D call. V lost 1 base to trimming and J lost 8 bases, with 18 bases between them. Germline CDR1 reads LNHNV; CDR2 reads YYDKDF (reference sequence). This CDR3 is built from 16 residues. The CDR3 spells CATSRAVRILRHEQFF. The CDR3 nucleotides read TGTGCCACCAGCAGAGCAGTTCGCATCCTTCGACATGAGCAGTTCTTC.

The CDR3 protein is CASSPGTGWDYGYTF. In nucleotides, the CDR3 is TGTGCCAGCTCACCTGGGACAGGGTGGGACTATGGCTACACCTTC. The J gene is TRBJ1-2, the V gene TRBV18, with 9 bases fitting TRBD1. The CDR3 has 15 amino acids. V shed 3 bases and J 3 bases; nucleotides not matched to a gene: 5. Looked up from germline, CDR1 is KGHSH and CDR2 is LQKENI. Based on the CDR3 plus reference TRBV18 and TRBJ1-2, the full variable domain is NAGVMQNPRHLVRRRGQEARLRCSPMKGHSHVYWYRQLPEEGLKFMVYLQKENIIDESGMPKERFSAEFPKEGPSILRIQQVVRGDSAAYFCASSPGTGWDYGYTFGSGTRLTVV.

The CDR3 loop is CASSLGQNTYEQYF. The CDR3 DNA sequence: TGTGCCAGCAGTTTGGGACAGAATACCTACGAGCAGTACTTC. The genes are TRBV28 and TRBJ2-7; TRBD1 agrees at 7 bases. The CDR3 covers 14 residues. With 3 bases clipped from V and 2 bases from J, the junction kept 4 bases outside the gene matches. The germline gives CDR1 MDHEN, CDR2 SYDVKM.

This clone was counted once. The chain carries TRBV19 and TRBJ2-3, with a tentative D call TRBD1 (5 bases). Germline V lookup: CDR1 LNHDA, CDR2 SQIVND (reference sequence). The CDR3 sequence is 14 residues long. Trimming pared 7 bases from V and 1 base from J, leaving 12 bases between. The CDR3 DNA reads TGTGCCAGTACCGGCGACAGAGGCACAGATACGCAGTATTTT. Encoded protein: CASTGDRGTDTQYF.

This chain links TRBV2 with TRBJ2-3, with D perhaps matching TRBD2 (5 bases). Trimming took off 8 bases at V and 1 base at J, with 16 bases between the two ends. CDR3 size: 15 residues. CDR1 and CDR2 from the germline V gene are SNHLY and FYNNEI. CDR3 sequence (DNA): TGTGCCAGCGGTGTCGGAGTTAGCGGCACAGATACGCAGTATTTT. Its protein product is CASGVGVSGTDTQYF. Together with reference TRBV2 and TRBJ2-3, the CDR3 gives the full variable domain: EPEVTQTPSHQVTQMGQEVILRCVPISNHLYFYWYRQILGQKVEFLVSFYNNEISEKSEIFDDQFSVERPDGSNFTLKIRSTKLEDSAMYFCASGVGVSGTDTQYFGPGTRLTVL.

The rearrangement uses TRBV9 and TRBJ1-1; TRBD1 aligns across 11 bases. The CDR3 contains 16 residues. Germline-derived CDR1 and CDR2 are SGDLS and YYNGEE. The V segment lost 0 bases and the J segment 5 bases; nucleotides outside the gene matches: 6. In DNA form, the CDR3 reads TGTGCCAGCAGCGTAGAGGGACAGGGGGGTTGGACTGAAGCTTTCTTT. Protein product: CASSVEGQGGWTEAFF.

This chain connects TRBV28 to TRBJ1-2; D is ambiguous. Trimming removed 7 bases from V and 4 bases from J, with 7 bases in between. This CDR3 contains 11 residues. Per the germline V gene, CDR1 is MDHEN and CDR2 is SYDVKM. The CDR3 region has the DNA TGTGCCAGCACCCAGACCTATGGCTACACCTTC. This gives the protein CASTQTYGYTF.

The chain employs TRBV29-1 and TRBJ2-7, with 8 bases lining up with TRBD2. This CDR3 is 12 amino acids long. The germline CDR1 and CDR2 sequences are SQVTM and ANQGSEA. Trimming removed 7 bases from V and 4 bases from J; junction bases left unmatched: 6. For the CDR3, the DNA is TGCAGCGCCCGGGGGGGTGGGTACGAGCAGTACTTC. This sequence encodes CSARGGGYEQYF.

The CDR3, as DNA: TGCGCCAGCAGCCAAGACCCGGGACAGGGGGTAGGGGGAAACACCATATATTTT. Its protein product is CASSQDPGQGVGGNTIYF. The chain has TRBV4-1 and TRBJ1-3; 11 nucleotides line up with TRBD1. The CDR3 length is 18 residues. Germline-derived CDR1 and CDR2 are MGHRA and YSYEKL. J lost 4 bases, V lost 0 bases, and 8 bases had no gene match.

This clone appeared a few times. The V and J genes are TRBV5-1 and TRBJ1-2; D is undetermined. Germline V gives CDR1 SGHRS, CDR2 YFSETQ. V shed 0 bases and J shed 7 bases, with 13 bases lying between them. The CDR3 loop spans 14 amino acids. The CDR3 nucleotides are TGCGCCAGCAGCTTGGTAACGTCATCCTCTGGCTACACCTTC. Translation: CASSLVTSSSGYTF.

V gene TRBV28 combines with J gene TRBJ2-3; 10 bases align to TRBD2. The CDR3 totals 19 residues. Trimming cost V 3 bases and J 4 bases; bases outside gene matches: 16. Per germline, CDR1 MDHEN and CDR2 SYDVKM. The CDR3 nucleotides are TGTGCCAGCAGTTTCCCCTCTCAAGCGGGAGGGCCCGACCCAGATACGCAGTATTTT. As protein: CASSFPSQAGGPDPDTQYF.

CDR3 residues: CASSLSQRLGTHTEAFF. The CDR3 nucleotides read TGTGCCAGCAGTTTATCGCAGAGACTTGGGACGCATACTGAAGCTTTCTTT. This sequence joins TRBV27 and TRBJ1-1; weak D call: TRBD1 (5 bases). Per germline, CDR1 MNHEY and CDR2 SMNVEV (reference sequence). The V gene lost 0 bases and the J gene lost 5 bases, with 19 bases spanning the gap. This CDR3 spans 17 amino acids.

V and J are TRBV19 and TRBJ2-3; 12 nucleotides align to TRBD2. The CDR3 length is 16 residues. Germline CDR1 is LNHDA and CDR2 is SQIVND (reference sequence). Trimming took 6 bases from V and 4 from J; bases not matched to a gene: 8. CDR3 coding DNA: TGTGCCAGTAGCCGTCGACTAGCGGGAGTCCCAGATACGCAGTATTTT. Amino acid sequence: CASSRRLAGVPDTQYF.

A few counts support this clone. The V and J genes are TRBV5-1 and TRBJ1-1; D not certain. V dropped 4 bases and J dropped 0 bases, with 13 bases sitting between them. CDR1 is SGHRS and CDR2 is YFSETQ in the germline V gene. The CDR3 loop spans 15 amino acids. As DNA, the CDR3 is TGCGCCAGCAGCAAAACGGGCCCTCTGAACACTGAAGCTTTCTTT. Translation gives CASSKTGPLNTEAFF.

This rearrangement joins TRBV5-1 to TRBJ2-5; D may be TRBD1 (6 bases). Trimming stripped 3 bases from V and 3 bases from J, with 12 bases between. Germline V gene data show CDR1 as SGHRS and CDR2 as YFSETQ. CDR3 size: 14 residues. CDR3 amino acids: CASSSQGPKETQYF. The CDR3 nucleotides are TGCGCCAGCAGCTCACAGGGACCCAAAGAGACCCAGTACTTC.

This chain joins TRBV28 and TRBJ1-2; D is ambiguous. The germline CDR1 and CDR2 sequences are MDHEN and SYDVKM. Deletions cut 2 bases from V and 6 bases from J, with 1 base between. CDR3 length: 10 amino acids. The CDR3 nucleotides are TGTGCCAGCAGTTTAAATGGCTACACCTTC. Translation: CASSLNGYTF.